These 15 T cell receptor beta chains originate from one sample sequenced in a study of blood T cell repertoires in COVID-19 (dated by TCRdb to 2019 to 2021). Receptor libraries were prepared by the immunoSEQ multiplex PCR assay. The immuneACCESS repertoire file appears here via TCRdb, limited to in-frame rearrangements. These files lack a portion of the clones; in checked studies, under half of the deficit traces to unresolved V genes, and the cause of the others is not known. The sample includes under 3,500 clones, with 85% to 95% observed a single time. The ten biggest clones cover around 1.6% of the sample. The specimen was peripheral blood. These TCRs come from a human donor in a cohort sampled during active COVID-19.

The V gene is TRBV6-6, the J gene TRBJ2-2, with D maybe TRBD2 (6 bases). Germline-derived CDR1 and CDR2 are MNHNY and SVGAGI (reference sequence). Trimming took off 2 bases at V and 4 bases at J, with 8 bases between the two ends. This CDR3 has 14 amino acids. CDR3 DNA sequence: TGTGCCAGCAGTTACGGGCGGGGCACCGGGGAGCTGTTTTTT. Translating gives CASSYGRGTGELFF.

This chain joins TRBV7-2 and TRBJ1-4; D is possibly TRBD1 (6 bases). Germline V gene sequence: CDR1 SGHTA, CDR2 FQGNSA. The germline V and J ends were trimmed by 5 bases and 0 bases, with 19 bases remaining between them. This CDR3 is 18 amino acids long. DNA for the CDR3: TGTGCCAGCAGCCCCCAGGGGCAGCAAGCTACAACTAATGAAAAACTGTTTTTT. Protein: CASSPQGQQATTNEKLFF. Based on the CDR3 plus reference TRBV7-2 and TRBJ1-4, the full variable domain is GAGVSQSPSNKVTEKGKDVELRCDPISGHTALYWYRQSLGQGLEFLIYFQGNSAPDKSGLPSDRFSAERTGGSVSTLTIQRTQQEDSAVYLCASSPQGQQATTNEKLFFGSGTQLSVL.

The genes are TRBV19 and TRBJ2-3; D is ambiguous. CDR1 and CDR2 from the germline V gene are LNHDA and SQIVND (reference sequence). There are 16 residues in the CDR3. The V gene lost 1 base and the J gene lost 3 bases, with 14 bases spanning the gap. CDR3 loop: CASSIGVRSGTDTQYF. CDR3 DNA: TGTGCCAGTAGTATAGGAGTGCGGTCGGGTACAGATACGCAGTATTTT.

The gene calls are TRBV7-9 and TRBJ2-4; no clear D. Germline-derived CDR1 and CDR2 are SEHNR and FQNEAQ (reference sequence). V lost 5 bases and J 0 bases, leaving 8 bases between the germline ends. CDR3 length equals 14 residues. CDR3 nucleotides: TGTGCCAGCAGCAGAGAGCTAGCCAAAAACATTCAGTACTTC. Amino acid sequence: CASSRELAKNIQYF.

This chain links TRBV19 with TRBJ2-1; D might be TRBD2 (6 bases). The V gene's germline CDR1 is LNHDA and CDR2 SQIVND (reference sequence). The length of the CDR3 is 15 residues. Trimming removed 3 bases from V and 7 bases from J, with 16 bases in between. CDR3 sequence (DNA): TGTGCCAGTAGTATGGTCGGGAGCAGTCCGAATGAGCAGTTCTTC. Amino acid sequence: CASSMVGSSPNEQFF.

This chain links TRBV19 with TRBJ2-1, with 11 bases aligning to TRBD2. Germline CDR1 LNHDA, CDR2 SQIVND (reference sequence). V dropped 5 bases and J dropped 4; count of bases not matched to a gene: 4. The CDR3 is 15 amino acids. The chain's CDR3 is CASSPGTSGYNEQFF. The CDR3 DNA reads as TGTGCCAGTAGTCCCGGGACTAGCGGATACAATGAGCAGTTCTTC.

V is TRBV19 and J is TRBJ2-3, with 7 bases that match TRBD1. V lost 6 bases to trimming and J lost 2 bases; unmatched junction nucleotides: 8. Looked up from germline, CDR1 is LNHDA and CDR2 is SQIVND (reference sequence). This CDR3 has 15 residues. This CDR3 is CASSFQDRYTDTQYF. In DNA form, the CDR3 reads TGTGCCAGTAGCTTTCAGGACAGGTACACAGATACGCAGTATTTT.

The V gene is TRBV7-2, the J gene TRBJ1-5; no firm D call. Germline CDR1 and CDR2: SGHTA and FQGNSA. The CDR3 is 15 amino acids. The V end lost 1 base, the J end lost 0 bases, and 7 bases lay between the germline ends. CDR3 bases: TGTGCCAGCAGCTTAGACGGTGCTAGCAATCAGCCCCAGCATTTT. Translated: CASSLDGASNQPQHF.

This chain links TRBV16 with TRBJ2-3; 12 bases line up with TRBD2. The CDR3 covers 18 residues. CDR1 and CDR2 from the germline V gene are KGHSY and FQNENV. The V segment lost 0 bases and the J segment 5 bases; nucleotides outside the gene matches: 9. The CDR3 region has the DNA TGTGCCAGCAGCCAATCCCCCACGGGACTAGCGGGCGTAGATACGCAGTATTTT. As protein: CASSQSPTGLAGVDTQYF.

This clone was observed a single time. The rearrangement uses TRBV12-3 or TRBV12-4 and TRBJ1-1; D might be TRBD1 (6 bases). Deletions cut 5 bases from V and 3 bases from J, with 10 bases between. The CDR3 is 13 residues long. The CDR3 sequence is CASSLQGDTEAFF. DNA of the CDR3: TGTGCCAGCAGTCTACAGGGTGACACTGAAGCTTTCTTT.

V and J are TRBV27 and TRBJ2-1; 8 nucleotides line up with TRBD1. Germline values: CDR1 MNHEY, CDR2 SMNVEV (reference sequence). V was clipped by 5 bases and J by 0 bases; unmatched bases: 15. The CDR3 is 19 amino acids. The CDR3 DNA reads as TGTGCCAGCAGTCCCCTCGACAGGGGATATACCAACTCCTACAATGAGCAGTTCTTC. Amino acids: CASSPLDRGYTNSYNEQFF.

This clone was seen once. The CDR3 is CASSLWAGVGETQYF. In nucleotides, the CDR3 is TGTGCCAGCAGCTTGTGGGCAGGGGTTGGGGAGACCCAGTACTTC. The chain recombines TRBV5-4 with TRBJ2-5; D is possibly TRBD1 (6 bases). The CDR3 is 15 residues long. The ends were cut back, 1 base at V and 5 bases at J, with 15 bases in the middle. The germline V gene has CDR1 SGHNT and CDR2 YYREEE (reference sequence).

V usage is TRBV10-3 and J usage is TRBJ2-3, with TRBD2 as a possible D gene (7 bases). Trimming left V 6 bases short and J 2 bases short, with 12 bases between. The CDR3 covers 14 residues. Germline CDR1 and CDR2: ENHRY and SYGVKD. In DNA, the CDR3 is TGTGCCATCAGCCGGGGGGCCCTCACAGATACGCAGTATTTT. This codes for CAISRGALTDTQYF.

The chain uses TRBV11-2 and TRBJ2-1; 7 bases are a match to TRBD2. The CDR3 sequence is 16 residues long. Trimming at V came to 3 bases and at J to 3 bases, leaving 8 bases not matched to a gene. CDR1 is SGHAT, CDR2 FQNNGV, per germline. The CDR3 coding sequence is TGTGCCAGCAGCTTGGCTCTCGGGGGGATCTACAATGAGCAGTTCTTC. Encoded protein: CASSLALGGIYNEQFF.

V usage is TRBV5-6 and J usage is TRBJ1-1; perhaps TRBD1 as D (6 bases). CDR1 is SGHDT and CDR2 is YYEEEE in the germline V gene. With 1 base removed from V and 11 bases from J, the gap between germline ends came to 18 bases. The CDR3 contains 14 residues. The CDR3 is CASSLWTADLGAFF. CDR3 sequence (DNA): TGTGCCAGCAGCTTGTGGACAGCTGATTTGGGTGCTTTCTTT.